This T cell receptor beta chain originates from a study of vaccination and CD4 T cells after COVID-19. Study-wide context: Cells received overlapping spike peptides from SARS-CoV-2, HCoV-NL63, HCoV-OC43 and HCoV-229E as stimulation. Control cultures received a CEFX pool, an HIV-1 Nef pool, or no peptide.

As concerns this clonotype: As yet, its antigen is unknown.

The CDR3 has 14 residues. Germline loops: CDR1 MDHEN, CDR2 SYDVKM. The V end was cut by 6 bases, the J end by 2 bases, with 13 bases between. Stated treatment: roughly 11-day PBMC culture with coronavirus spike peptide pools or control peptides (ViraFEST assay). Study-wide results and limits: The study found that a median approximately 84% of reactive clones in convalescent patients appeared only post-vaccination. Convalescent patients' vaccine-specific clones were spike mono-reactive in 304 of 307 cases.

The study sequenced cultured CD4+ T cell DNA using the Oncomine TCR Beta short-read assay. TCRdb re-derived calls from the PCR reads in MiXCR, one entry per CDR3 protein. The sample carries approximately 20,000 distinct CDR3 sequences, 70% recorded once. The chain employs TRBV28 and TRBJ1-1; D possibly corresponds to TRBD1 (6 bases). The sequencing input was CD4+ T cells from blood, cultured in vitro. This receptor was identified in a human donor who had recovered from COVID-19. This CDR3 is CASSTQGSNTEAFF. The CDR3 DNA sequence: TGTGCCAGCAGCACCCAGGGGAGCAACACTGAAGCTTTCTTT.